This T cell receptor beta chain was recovered during a study of cytomegalovirus exposure and HLA in healthy donors. Whole-study findings and limits: A missense variant in DCLRE1C was later tied to TCR beta V- and J-gene trimming. Listed as cytomegalovirus-associated were 150 or so TCR beta chains. In a later analysis, an Asian-associated ancestry cluster reportedly showed fewer N-insertions than the approximately 620-donor mean.

The CDR3 is 14 amino acids. The V gene's germline CDR1 is LNHDA and CDR2 SQIVND (reference sequence). The germline V and J ends were trimmed by 6 bases and 5 bases, with 16 bases remaining between them. Points on this clone: Antigen unknown.

The PCR employed 60 Vbeta primers together with 13 Jbeta primers. In the source study's methods: Tens of millions of unique TCR beta chains, 10 million to 13 million of them shared, were counted by a later analysis. TCRdb's copy holds only in-frame clones and misses some; the assay was immunoSEQ multiplex PCR. V, J and clone size derive from that table, while D and trimming were established from the DNA sequence. The top ten clones hold around 3.2% of a sample with 150,000 to 200,000 clones, roughly 73% of them seen once. Material for sequencing was PBMCs. The receptor was isolated from a female donor in good health and CMV-seronegative. This chain joins TRBV19 and TRBJ1-1, with D unresolved. The CDR3 DNA sequence: TGTGCCAGTAGGGAACAGCCGGGAGGGACTGAAGCTTTCTTT. Translated: CASREQPGGTEAFF.